What follows are 15 T cell receptor beta chains derived from one specimen sequenced in a study of cytotoxic CD8 clonotypes in ibrutinib-treated CLL (dated by TCRdb to about 2021). The method behind the library was the immunoSEQ multiplex PCR assay. TCRdb re-hosts the immuneACCESS table, in-frame sequences only. Its copies lack some clones; in the studies checked, an unresolved V gene accounts for under half of them, and the cause for the rest is not known. For this sample there are fewer than 35,000 clones; approximately 85% appear just once. Approximately 8% of the sample lies in the top ten. What the time point label conveys for this sample: roughly 2 years on ibrutinib. The specimen comprised PBMCs, sampled after 24 months of ibrutinib treatment. These receptors were taken from a human donor with chronic lymphocytic leukemia.

This clone was observed a handful of times. J is TRBJ2-5 and V is TRBV6-5, with D possibly TRBD2 on 5 matching bases. In germline, CDR1 is MNHEY, CDR2 SVGAGI. V was shortened by 4 bases and J by 4 bases, with 19 bases between the two germline ends. The CDR3 is 16 residues long. In nucleotides, the CDR3 is TGTGCCAGCAGTTCATCCCCGGGAAACCTGAGAGAGACCCAGTACTTC. Translation: CASSSSPGNLRETQYF.

V usage is TRBV5-1 and J usage is TRBJ1-1; possible D gene TRBD1, 5 bases. The CDR3 loop spans 14 amino acids. Germline V gene data show CDR1 as SGHRS and CDR2 as YFSETQ. Trimming removed 0 bases from V and 5 bases from J, with 11 bases in between. The CDR3 sequence: CASSLAEGWTEAFF. In nucleotides, the CDR3 is TGCGCCAGCAGCTTGGCCGAGGGGTGGACTGAAGCTTTCTTT.

This sequence joins TRBV18 and TRBJ1-1; TRBD1 matches 7 bases. Germline lookup yields CDR1 KGHSH and CDR2 LQKENI. V gave up 3 bases and J gave up 2 bases; unmatched junction bases: 3. The CDR3 contains 14 residues. The CDR3 DNA follows: TGTGCCAGCTCACCCGGGACAGCCAACACTGAAGCTTTCTTT. This sequence encodes CASSPGTANTEAFF.

The chain recombines TRBV7-3 with TRBJ2-7, with 11 nucleotides matching TRBD2. The CDR3 consists of 18 residues. V lost 2 bases and J lost 0; bases outside the gene matches: 9. Germline CDR1 and CDR2: SGHTA and FQGTGA. The CDR3 DNA sequence: TGTGCCAGCAGCTTAGGGCCTAGCGGGGGGCCAATCTCCTACGAGCAGTACTTC. Translation: CASSLGPSGGPISYEQYF. The whole variable domain, remainder taken from reference TRBV7-3 and TRBJ2-7, is GAGVSQTPSNKVTEKGKYVELRCDPISGHTALYWYRQSLGQGPEFLIYFQGTGAADDSGLPNDRFFAVRPEGSVSTLKIQRTERGDSAVYLCASSLGPSGGPISYEQYFGPGTRLTVT.

CDR3 nucleotide sequence: TGCGCCAGCAGCCCGGGAGTCACTGGGGAGACCCAGTACTTC. Protein sequence: CASSPGVTGETQYF. J is TRBJ2-5 and V is TRBV5-1, with a possible D match to TRBD2 (6 bases). Trimming left V 4 bases short and J 5 bases short, with 15 bases between. This CDR3 is 14 amino acids long. Germline V CDR1 and CDR2: SGHRS, YFSETQ. Using reference TRBV5-1 and TRBJ2-5 for the parts outside the CDR3, the full variable domain is KAGVTQTPRYLIKTRGQQVTLSCSPISGHRSVSWYQQTPGQGLQFLFEYFSETQRNKGNFPGRFSGRQFSNSRSEMNVSTLELGDSALYLCASSPGVTGETQYFGPGTRLLVL.

The chain is built from TRBV19 and TRBJ1-1; TRBD1 aligns across 7 bases. The V segment lost 5 bases and the J segment 2 bases; nucleotides outside the gene matches: 14. CDR3 size: 17 residues. Germline V gene data show CDR1 as LNHDA and CDR2 as SQIVND (reference sequence). CDR3 sequence reads: CASSSTSRQGPNTEAFF. CDR3 coding DNA: TGTGCCAGTAGTTCCACCTCCCGACAGGGTCCTAACACTGAAGCTTTCTTT.

J is TRBJ1-2 and V is TRBV7-9; 7 bases map to TRBD1. Germline V gives CDR1 SEHNR, CDR2 FQNEAQ (reference sequence). This CDR3 comprises 14 residues. V lost 3 bases, J lost 8 bases, and 9 bases stayed unmatched. The CDR3 loop is CASSFRDSLEGYTF. The CDR3 coding sequence is TGTGCCAGCAGCTTTCGGGACAGCTTGGAGGGCTACACCTTC.

V is TRBV5-8 and J is TRBJ1-2, with D perhaps TRBD1 (5 bases). There are 14 residues in the CDR3. Germline V CDR1 and CDR2: SGHTS, YDEGEE. V lost 4 bases and J lost 2, with 12 bases in between. CDR3 sequence: CASSPGPVNYGYTF. The CDR3 bases are TGTGCCAGCAGCCCGGGACCGGTAAACTATGGCTACACCTTC.

The J gene is TRBJ1-2, the V gene TRBV7-6; D gene uncertain. The CDR3 consists of 16 residues. Germline V gives CDR1 SGHVS, CDR2 FNYEAQ. With 0 bases removed from V and 2 bases from J, the gap between germline ends came to 13 bases. Written as DNA, the CDR3 is TGTGCCAGCAGCTTAGCGCCTACTCTACAGAACTATGGCTACACCTTC. This gives the protein CASSLAPTLQNYGYTF.

The chain carries TRBV5-1 and TRBJ2-3, with a possible D match to TRBD2 (6 bases). Germline CDR1 reads SGHRS; CDR2 reads YFSETQ. The length of the CDR3 is 16 residues. Between the trimmed V and J ends, which lost 0 bases and 0 bases, there was a span of 11 bases. The chain's CDR3 is CASSLEDLASTDTQYF. CDR3 sequence (DNA): TGCGCCAGCAGCTTGGAAGATCTAGCGAGCACAGATACGCAGTATTTT.

The chain joins TRBV28 to TRBJ2-7, with 7 nucleotides matching TRBD1. The CDR3 totals 17 residues. Trimming removed 5 bases from V and 0 bases from J; junction bases left unmatched: 13. Germline loops: CDR1 MDHEN, CDR2 SYDVKM. CDR3 bases: TGTGCCAGCAGTGTAGCCGACGGACAGGAGAGCTCCTACGAGCAGTACTTC. It encodes CASSVADGQESSYEQYF.

V is TRBV14 and J is TRBJ1-4; no firm D call. CDR1 is SGHDN and CDR2 is FVKESK in the germline V gene. The CDR3 has 13 residues. Trimming removed 3 bases at V and 10 bases at J, with 12 bases between. CDR3 in DNA: TGTGCCAGCAGCCAGCGGTCAGGTCGAAAACTGTTTTTT. As protein: CASSQRSGRKLFF.

The chain couples TRBV27 to TRBJ2-6; no reliable D call. Germline lookup yields CDR1 MNHEY and CDR2 SMNVEV (reference sequence). The V gene lost 4 bases and the J gene lost 0 bases, with 7 bases spanning the gap. The CDR3 spans 15 residues. CDR3 sequence (DNA): TGTGCCAGCAGTTCCCGTGTCTCTGGGGCCAACGTCCTGACTTTC. It translates to CASSSRVSGANVLTF.

The V gene is TRBV27, the J gene TRBJ1-5; D perhaps matches TRBD1 (5 bases). Deletions cut 6 bases from V and 2 bases from J, with 17 bases between. Germline CDR1 is MNHEY and CDR2 is SMNVEV (reference sequence). The CDR3 length is 16 residues. CDR3 bases: TGTGCCAGCAGGCTACGCCCTCGGGGGGGCAATCAGCCCCAGCATTTT. Amino acids: CASRLRPRGGNQPQHF.

The chain is built from TRBV7-3 and TRBJ2-7, with D possibly matching TRBD2 (6 bases). The V end was cut by 3 bases, the J end by 2 bases, with 20 bases between. This CDR3 has 17 amino acids. Germline values: CDR1 SGHTA, CDR2 FQGTGA. CDR3 residues: CASSFLSSRDLTYEQYF. Here the CDR3 DNA reads TGTGCCAGCAGCTTCCTGAGTTCGCGGGATCTAACCTACGAGCAGTACTTC.